Listed below are T cell receptor beta chains from one sample, sequenced in a study of monozygotic twins with inflammatory bowel disease. TCRdb re-called the 5' RACE reads, yielding one record per CDR3 amino acid sequence without DNA. This sample's table reports around 150,000 distinct CDR3 sequences. Sequencing was done on a sample of blood. The receptors here all came from a human donor with ulcerative colitis or Crohn's disease, or a healthy co-twin of an affected twin (not recorded which). Each CDR3 is given with its conserved first and last residue.

J gene: TRBJ1-1
V gene: TRBV4-1
CDR3 protein: CASSQDLYRGDRNTEAFF

J gene: TRBJ2-5
V gene: TRBV20-1
CDR3 protein: CSARDGTWTQYF

J gene: TRBJ1-2
V gene: TRBV6-5
CDR3 protein: CASGGNYGYTF

J gene: TRBJ1-1
V gene: TRBV7-9
CDR3 protein: CASSWTGGMNTEAFF

J gene: TRBJ2-5
V gene: TRBV5-1
CDR3 protein: CASSTFLAGGEETQYF

J gene: TRBJ1-2
V gene: TRBV5-1
CDR3 protein: CASSLGDSLANYGYTF

J gene: TRBJ1-1
V gene: TRBV7-3
CDR3 protein: CASSLTPLAGVGTEAFF

J gene: TRBJ2-7
V gene: TRBV7-9
CDR3 protein: CASSRDRGPTYEQYF

J gene: TRBJ2-7
V gene: TRBV3-1
CDR3 protein: CASSRPGEIVYEQYF

J gene: TRBJ2-5
V gene: TRBV28
CDR3 protein: CASSLSSEPQETQYF

J gene: TRBJ2-7
V gene: TRBV20-1
CDR3 protein: CSANDYLAGRNYEQYF

J gene: TRBJ2-7
V gene: TRBV6-5
CDR3 protein: CASSYSYRSSYEQYF

J gene: TRBJ2-3
V gene: TRBV10-3
CDR3 protein: CAISESPRDTRKYF

J gene: TRBJ1-3
V gene: TRBV4-2
CDR3 protein: CASSQEQGEAGRNTIYF

J gene: TRBJ2-1
V gene: TRBV10-3
CDR3 protein: CAISESKSSTGTGAYNEQFF

J gene: TRBJ2-1
V gene: TRBV12-3/TRBV12-4
CDR3 protein: CASLLRGEIYNEQFF

J gene: TRBJ1-2
V gene: TRBV4-2
CDR3 protein: CASSQEMTGRYGYTF

J gene: TRBJ1-4
V gene: TRBV7-2
CDR3 protein: CASSLEGTRKLFF

J gene: TRBJ2-6
V gene: TRBV20-1
CDR3 protein: CSASYGTAISGANVLTF

J gene: TRBJ2-7
V gene: TRBV14
CDR3 protein: CASSRDSFFSYEQYF

J gene: TRBJ2-1
V gene: TRBV28
CDR3 protein: CASRWGINYNEQFF

J gene: TRBJ1-2
V gene: TRBV5-1
CDR3 protein: CASSEGVDYGYTF

J gene: TRBJ1-3
V gene: TRBV5-1
CDR3 protein: CASSWNGLRGAGNTIYF

J gene: TRBJ2-1
V gene: TRBV13
CDR3 protein: CASRRVTEQFF

J gene: TRBJ2-3
V gene: TRBV28
CDR3 protein: CASYGYQGAGDTQYF

J gene: TRBJ2-4
V gene: TRBV12-3/TRBV12-4
CDR3 protein: CASSLLAGGLAKNIQYF

J gene: TRBJ2-7
V gene: TRBV7-2
CDR3 protein: CASSLGAGRANWDEQYF